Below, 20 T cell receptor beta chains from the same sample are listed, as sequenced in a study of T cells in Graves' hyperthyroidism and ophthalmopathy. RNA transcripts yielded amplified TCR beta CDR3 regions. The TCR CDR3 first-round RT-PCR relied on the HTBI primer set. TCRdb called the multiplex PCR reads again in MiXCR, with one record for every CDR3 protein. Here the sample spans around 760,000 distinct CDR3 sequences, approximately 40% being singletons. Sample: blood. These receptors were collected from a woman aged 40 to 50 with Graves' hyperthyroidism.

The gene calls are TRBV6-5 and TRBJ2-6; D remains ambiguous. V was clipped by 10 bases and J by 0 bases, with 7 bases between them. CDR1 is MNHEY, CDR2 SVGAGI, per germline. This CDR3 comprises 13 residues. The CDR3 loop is CAINLSGANVLTF. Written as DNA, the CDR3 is TGTGCCATCAACCTCTCTGGGGCCAACGTCCTGACTTTC.

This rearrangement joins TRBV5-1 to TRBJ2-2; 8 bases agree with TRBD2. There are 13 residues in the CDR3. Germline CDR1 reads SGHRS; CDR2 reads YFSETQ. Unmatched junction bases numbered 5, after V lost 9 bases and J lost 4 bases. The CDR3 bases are TGCGCCACGCGGGGGGCCGGCACCGGGGAGCTGTTTTTT. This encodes CATRGAGTGELFF.

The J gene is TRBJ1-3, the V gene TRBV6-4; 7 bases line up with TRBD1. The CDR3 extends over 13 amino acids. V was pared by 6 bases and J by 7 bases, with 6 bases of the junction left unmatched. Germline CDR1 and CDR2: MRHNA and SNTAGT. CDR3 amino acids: CASRATGLNTIYF. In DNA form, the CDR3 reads TGTGCCAGCAGGGCGACAGGGTTGAACACCATATATTTT.

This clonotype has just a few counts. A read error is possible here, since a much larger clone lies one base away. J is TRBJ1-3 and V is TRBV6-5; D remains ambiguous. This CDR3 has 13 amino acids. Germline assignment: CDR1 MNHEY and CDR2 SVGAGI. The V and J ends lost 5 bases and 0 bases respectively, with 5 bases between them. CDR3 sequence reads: CASSINSGNTIYF. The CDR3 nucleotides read TGTGCCAGCAGTATAAACTCTGGAAACACCATATATTTT.

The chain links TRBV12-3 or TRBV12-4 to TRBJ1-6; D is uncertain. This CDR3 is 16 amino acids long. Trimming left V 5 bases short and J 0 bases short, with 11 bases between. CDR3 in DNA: TGTGCCAGCAGTGGCCTGAGGAGCTCCTATAATTCACCCCTCCACTTT. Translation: CASSGLRSSYNSPLHF.

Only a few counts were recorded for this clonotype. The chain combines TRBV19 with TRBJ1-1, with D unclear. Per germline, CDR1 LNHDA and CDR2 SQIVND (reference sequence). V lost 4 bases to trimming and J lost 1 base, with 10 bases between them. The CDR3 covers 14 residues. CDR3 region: CASSTTYRNTEAFF. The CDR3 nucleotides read TGTGCCAGTAGTACAACCTACAGGAACACTGAAGCTTTCTTT.

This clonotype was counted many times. This CDR3 is CASSQVHQGYTF. The CDR3 DNA sequence: TGCGCCAGCAGCCAAGTTCATCAAGGCTACACCTTC. This rearrangement joins TRBV4-3 to TRBJ1-2, with unresolved D. Between the trimmed V and J ends, which lost 1 base and 8 bases, there was a span of 8 bases. CDR3 length: 12 residues. CDR1 is LGHNA, CDR2 YSLEER, per germline.

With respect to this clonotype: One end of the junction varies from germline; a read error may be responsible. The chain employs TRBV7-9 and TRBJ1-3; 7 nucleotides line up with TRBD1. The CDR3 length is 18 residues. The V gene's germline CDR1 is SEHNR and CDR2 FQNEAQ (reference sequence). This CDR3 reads CASSQASGGSASGNTIYF. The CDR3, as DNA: TGCGCCAGCAGCCAAGCGTCAGGGGGGTCTGCCTCTGGAAACACCATATATTTT.

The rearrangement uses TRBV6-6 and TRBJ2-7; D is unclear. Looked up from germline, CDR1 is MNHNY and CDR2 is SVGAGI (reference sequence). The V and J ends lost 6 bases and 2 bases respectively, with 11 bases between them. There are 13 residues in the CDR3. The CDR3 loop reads CASSPDETYEQYF. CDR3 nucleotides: TGTGCCAGCAGCCCTGATGAGACCTACGAGCAGTACTTC.

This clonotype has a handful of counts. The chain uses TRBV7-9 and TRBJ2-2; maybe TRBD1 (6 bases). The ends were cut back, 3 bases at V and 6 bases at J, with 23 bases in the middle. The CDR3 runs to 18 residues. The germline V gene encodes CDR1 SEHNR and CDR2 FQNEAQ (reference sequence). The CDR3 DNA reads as TGTGCCAGCAGCTTGAGACGTGAGGCAGGGGCAGGTCCCGGGGAGCTGTTTTTT. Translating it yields CASSLRREAGAGPGELFF.

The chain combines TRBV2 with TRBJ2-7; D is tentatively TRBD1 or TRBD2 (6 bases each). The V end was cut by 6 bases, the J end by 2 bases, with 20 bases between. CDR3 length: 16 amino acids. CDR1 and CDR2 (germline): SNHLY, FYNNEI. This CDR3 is CASRNLVGGSPYEQYF. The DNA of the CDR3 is TGTGCCAGCAGAAATCTAGTAGGGGGGAGCCCCTACGAGCAGTACTTC.

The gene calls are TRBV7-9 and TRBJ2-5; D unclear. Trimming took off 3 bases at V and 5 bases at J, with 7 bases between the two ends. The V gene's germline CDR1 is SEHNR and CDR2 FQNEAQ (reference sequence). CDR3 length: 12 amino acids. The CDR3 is CASSFLSETQYF. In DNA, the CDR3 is TGTGCCAGCAGCTTTCTTTCGGAGACCCAGTACTTC.

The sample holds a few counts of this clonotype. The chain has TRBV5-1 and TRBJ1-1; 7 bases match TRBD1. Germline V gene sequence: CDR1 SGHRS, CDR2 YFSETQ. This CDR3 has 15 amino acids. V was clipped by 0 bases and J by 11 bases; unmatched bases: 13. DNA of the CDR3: TGCGCCAGCAGCTTGGCCGACAGGGCGGATAAGGAGGCTTTCTTT. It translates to CASSLADRADKEAFF.

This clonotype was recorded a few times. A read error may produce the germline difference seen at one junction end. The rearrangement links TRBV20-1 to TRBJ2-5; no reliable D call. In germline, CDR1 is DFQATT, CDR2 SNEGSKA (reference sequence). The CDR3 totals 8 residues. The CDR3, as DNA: TGCAGTGCTGAGAACCAGTACTTC. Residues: CSAENQYF.

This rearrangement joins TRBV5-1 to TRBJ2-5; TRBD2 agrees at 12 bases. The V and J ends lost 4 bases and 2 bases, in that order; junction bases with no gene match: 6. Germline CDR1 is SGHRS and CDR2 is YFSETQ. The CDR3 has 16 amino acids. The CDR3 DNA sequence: TGCGCCAGCAGCGTCGGGACTAGCGGGCATCAAGAGACCCAGTACTTC. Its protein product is CASSVGTSGHQETQYF.

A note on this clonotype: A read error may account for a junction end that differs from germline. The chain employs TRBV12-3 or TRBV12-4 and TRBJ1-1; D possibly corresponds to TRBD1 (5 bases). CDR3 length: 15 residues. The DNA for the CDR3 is TGTGCCAGGGCCTTAGATGGGGGTATGAACACTGAAGCTTCCTTT. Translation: CARALDGGMNTEASF.

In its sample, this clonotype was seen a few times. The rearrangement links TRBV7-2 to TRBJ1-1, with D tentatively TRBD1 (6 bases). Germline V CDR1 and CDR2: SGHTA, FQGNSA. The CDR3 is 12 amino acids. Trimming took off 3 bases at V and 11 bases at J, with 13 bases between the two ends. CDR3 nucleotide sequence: TGTGCCAGCAGCTTCTACAGGGAGGGGGCTTTCTTT. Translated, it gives CASSFYREGAFF.

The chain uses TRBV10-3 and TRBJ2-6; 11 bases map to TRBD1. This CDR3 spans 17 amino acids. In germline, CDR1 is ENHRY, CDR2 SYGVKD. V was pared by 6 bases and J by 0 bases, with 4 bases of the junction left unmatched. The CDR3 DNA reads TGTGCCATCAGCCCCGGACAGGGGGCCTCTGGGGCCAACGTCCTGACTTTC. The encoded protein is CAISPGQGASGANVLTF.

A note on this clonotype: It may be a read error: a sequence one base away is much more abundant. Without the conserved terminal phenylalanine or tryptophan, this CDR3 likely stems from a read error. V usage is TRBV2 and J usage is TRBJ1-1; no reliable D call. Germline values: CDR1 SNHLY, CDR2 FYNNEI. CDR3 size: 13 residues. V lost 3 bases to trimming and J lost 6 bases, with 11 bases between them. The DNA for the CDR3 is TGTGCCAGCAGTGACAGGTTGTTCGCTGAAGCTTTCCTT. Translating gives CASSDRLFAEAFL.

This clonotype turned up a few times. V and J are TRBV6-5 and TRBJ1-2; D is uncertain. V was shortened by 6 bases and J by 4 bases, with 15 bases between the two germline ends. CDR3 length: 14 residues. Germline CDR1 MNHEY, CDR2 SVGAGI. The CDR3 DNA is TGTGCCAGCAGGGGGATAGGCAGCACCTATGGCTACACCTTC. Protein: CASRGIGSTYGYTF.